The text below deals with one TCR beta chain. Its specificity is not known. The junction shows a germline mismatch at one end, possibly a read error. No patient received treatment before thyroid surgery. In the original analysis: The authors used CDR3 differences across clinicopathological groups to build a distant-metastasis classifier for papillary thyroid cancer. MiXCR re-clonotyped the PCR reads for TCRdb. For this entry, the V and J calls and clone size follow TCRdb and not the study's own pipeline. The data contain 75,000 to 95,000 clones, about 12% of them singletons. The data originate from a study of metastatic and nonmetastatic thyroid tumors. Overall study results and limits: The study reportedly found significantly higher TCR beta diversity in malignant thyroid tumors than benign nodules, in blood and tumor.

The CDR3 contains 18 residues. CDR1 is LNHDA, CDR2 SQIVND, per germline (reference sequence). This TCR was sampled from a female donor with papillary thyroid cancer or a benign thyroid nodule (not recorded which). Some clones in this sample may be carry-over from other donors' samples. The material sequenced was blood. The gene calls are TRBV19 and TRBJ1-2; D unclear. Here the CDR3 reads CPSSIDGSVQSVNYGYTF. As DNA, the CDR3 is TGTCCCAGTAGTATAGATGGTTCGGTACAGTCCGTTAACTATGGCTACACCTTC.